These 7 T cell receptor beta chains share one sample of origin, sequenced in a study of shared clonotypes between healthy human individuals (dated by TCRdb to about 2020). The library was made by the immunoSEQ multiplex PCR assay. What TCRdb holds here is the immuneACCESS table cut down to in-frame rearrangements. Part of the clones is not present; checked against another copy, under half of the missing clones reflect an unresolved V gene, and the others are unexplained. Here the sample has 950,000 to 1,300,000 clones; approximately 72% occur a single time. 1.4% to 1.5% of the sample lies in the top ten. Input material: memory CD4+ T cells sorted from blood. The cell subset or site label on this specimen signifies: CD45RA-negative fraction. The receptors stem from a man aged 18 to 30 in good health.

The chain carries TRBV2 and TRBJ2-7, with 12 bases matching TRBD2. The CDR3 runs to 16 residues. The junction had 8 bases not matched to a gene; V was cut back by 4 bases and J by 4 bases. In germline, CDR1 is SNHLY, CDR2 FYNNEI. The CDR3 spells CASSGGLAGSNYEQYF. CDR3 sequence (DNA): TGTGCCAGCAGTGGCGGACTAGCGGGATCTAATTACGAGCAGTACTTC.

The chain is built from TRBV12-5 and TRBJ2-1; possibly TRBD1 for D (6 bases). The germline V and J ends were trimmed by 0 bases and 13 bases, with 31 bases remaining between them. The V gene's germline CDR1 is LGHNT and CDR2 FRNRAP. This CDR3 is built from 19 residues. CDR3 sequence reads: CASGLVLNRGSGDTTAQFF. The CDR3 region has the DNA TGTGCTAGTGGTTTGGTACTGAATCGGGGCAGTGGGGACACCACCGCCCAGTTCTTC.

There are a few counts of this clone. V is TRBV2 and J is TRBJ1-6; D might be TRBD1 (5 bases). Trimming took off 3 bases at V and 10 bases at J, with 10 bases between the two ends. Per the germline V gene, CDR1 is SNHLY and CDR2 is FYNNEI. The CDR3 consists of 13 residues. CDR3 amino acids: CASSDGTGSPLHF. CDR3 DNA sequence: TGTGCCAGCAGTGACGGGACTGGCTCACCCCTCCACTTT.

CDR3 nucleotides: TGTGCCAGCAGCTTCCAGATAAACACTGAAGCTTTCTTT. It is translated as CASSFQINTEAFF. The chain is built from TRBV11-2 and TRBJ1-1; D unclear. The CDR3 runs to 13 residues. In germline, CDR1 is SGHAT, CDR2 FQNNGV. V was trimmed by 3 bases and J by 2 bases, leaving 7 bases between them.

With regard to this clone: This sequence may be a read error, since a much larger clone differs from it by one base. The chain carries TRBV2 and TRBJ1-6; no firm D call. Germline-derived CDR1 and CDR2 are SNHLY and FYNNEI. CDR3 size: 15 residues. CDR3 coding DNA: TGTGCCAGCAGAGTGGGCGATGGTTATAATTCACCCCCCCACTTT. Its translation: CASRVGDGYNSPPHF. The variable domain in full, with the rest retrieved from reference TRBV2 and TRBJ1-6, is EPEVTQTPSHQVTQMGQEVILRCVPISNHLYFYWYRQILGQKVEFLVSFYNNEISEKSEIFDDQFSVERPDGSNFTLKIRSTKLEDSAMYFCASRVGDGYNSPPHFGNGTRLTVT.

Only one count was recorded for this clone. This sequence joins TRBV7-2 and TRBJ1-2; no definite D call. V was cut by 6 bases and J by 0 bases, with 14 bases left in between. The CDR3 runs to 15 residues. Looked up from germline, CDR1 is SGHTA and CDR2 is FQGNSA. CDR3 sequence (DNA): TGTGCCAGCAGTCTTGGGAGGGCTGCTAACTATGGCTACACCTTC. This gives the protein CASSLGRAANYGYTF.

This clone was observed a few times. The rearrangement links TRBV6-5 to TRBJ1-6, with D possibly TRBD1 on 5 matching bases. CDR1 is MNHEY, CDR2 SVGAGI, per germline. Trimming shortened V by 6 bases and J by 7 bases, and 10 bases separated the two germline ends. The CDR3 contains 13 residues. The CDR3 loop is CASRNKGNSPLHF. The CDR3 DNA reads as TGTGCCAGCAGAAACAAGGGGAATTCACCCCTCCACTTT.